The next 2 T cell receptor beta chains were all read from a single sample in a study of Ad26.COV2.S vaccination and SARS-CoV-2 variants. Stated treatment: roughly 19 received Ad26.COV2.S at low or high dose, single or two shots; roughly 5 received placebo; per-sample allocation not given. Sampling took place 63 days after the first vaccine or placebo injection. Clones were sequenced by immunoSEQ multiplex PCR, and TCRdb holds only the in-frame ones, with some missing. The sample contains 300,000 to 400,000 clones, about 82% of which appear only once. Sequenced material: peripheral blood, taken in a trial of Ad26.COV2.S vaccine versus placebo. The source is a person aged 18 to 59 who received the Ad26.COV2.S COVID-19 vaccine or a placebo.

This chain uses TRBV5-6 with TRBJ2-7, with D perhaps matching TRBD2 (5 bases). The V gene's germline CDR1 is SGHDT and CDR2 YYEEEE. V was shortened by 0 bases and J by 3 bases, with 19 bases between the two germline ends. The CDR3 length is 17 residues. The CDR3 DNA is TGTGCCAGCAGCTTGGAGCCCTCGGGGATCGGCCGCTACGAGCAGTACTTC. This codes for CASSLEPSGIGRYEQYF.

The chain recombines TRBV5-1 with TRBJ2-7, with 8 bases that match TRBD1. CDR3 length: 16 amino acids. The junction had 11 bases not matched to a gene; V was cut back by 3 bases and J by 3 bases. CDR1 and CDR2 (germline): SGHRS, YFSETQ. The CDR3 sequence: CASSYGGTGLGYEQYF. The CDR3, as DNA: TGCGCCAGCAGCTACGGCGGGACAGGCTTAGGCTACGAGCAGTACTTC.